The 23 T cell receptor beta chains presented below share a single source sample, sequenced in a study of blood T cells in healthy people across ages. For the second PCR, which ran for roughly 6 to 12 cycles, a sample-barcoded 5' primer and a J-beta primer mix were used. Each CDR3 protein is one row after TCRdb ran MiXCR on the 5' RACE reads. This sample yields about 1.4 million distinct CDR3 sequences, of which 59% are seen a single time; approximately 7% belongs to the top ten. Sequencing was done on a sample of blood. The receptors here all came from a man aged 18 to 30 in good health.

The rearrangement links TRBV6-5 to TRBJ2-3, with 11 bases fitting TRBD2. The V segment lost 0 bases and the J segment 5 bases; nucleotides outside the gene matches: 16. Germline CDR1 MNHEY, CDR2 SVGAGI. The CDR3 sequence is 20 residues long. The CDR3 DNA is TGTGCCAGCAGTTACTCGTCCTACTCTTTTACTAGCGGGAGTGTAGATACGCAGTATTTT. This encodes CASSYSSYSFTSGSVDTQYF.

The chain employs TRBV27 and TRBJ2-4; D may be TRBD2 (7 bases). The V and J ends lost 0 bases and 6 bases respectively, with 12 bases between them. Germline assignment: CDR1 MNHEY and CDR2 SMNVEV (reference sequence). This CDR3 spans 15 amino acids. The DNA of the CDR3 is TGTGCCAGCAGTTTATCCGGCGGGGGCCCAAACATTCAGTACTTC. Encoded protein: CASSLSGGGPNIQYF.

V usage is TRBV7-2 and J usage is TRBJ2-5, with 13 bases that match TRBD2. The tail of the sequence fits TRBJ2-7 better, so the J call may be wrong. The CDR3 length is 18 residues. Germline V CDR1 and CDR2: SGHTA, FQGNSA. This chain's CDR3 is CASSPRLAGGFRGYEQYF. The CDR3 region has the DNA TGTGCCAGCAGCCCTCGACTAGCGGGAGGATTTCGCGGATACGAGCAGTACTTC.

This chain connects TRBV4-1 to TRBJ2-7, with D possibly being TRBD2 (5 bases). Germline lookup yields CDR1 MGHRA and CDR2 YSYEKL. The V end lost 0 bases, the J end lost 3 bases, and 15 bases lay between the germline ends. This CDR3 is 16 amino acids long. In nucleotides, the CDR3 is TGCGCCAGCAGCCAAGAAGGAGGTGGCGCAATCTACGAGCAGTACTTC. Its protein product is CASSQEGGGAIYEQYF.

This clonotype was seen a handful of times. V is TRBV7-2 and J is TRBJ2-2; D is unclear. The ends were cut back, 0 bases at V and 6 bases at J, with 5 bases in the middle. The CDR3 runs to 13 residues. CDR1 is SGHTA and CDR2 is FQGNSA in the germline V gene. The CDR3 nucleotides are TGTGCCAGCAGCTTAGCAAGTTCCGGGGAGCTGTTTTTT. Translated, it gives CASSLASSGELFF. Full variable domain (missing parts from reference TRBV7-2 and TRBJ2-2): GAGVSQSPSNKVTEKGKDVELRCDPISGHTALYWYRQSLGQGLEFLIYFQGNSAPDKSGLPSDRFSAERTGGSVSTLTIQRTQQEDSAVYLCASSLASSGELFFGEGSRLTVL.

The chain couples TRBV6-1 to TRBJ2-1; 10 nucleotides line up with TRBD2. The CDR3 is made up of 14 amino acids. CDR1 MNHNS and CDR2 SASEGT come from the germline V gene. V trimming: 6 bases; J trimming: 4 bases; junction bases outside the gene matches: 3. The CDR3 sequence: CASRGTSEYNEQFF. CDR3 DNA sequence: TGTGCCAGCAGAGGGACTAGCGAGTACAATGAGCAGTTCTTC.

The chain is built from TRBV4-1 and TRBJ2-7; D gene unclear. V lost 1 base, J lost 0 bases, and 10 bases lay in between. Germline V CDR1 and CDR2: MGHRA, YSYEKL. The CDR3 has 15 residues. The DNA for the CDR3 is TGCGCCAGCAGCCAAGTGCCTTCCAGCTCCTACGAGCAGTACTTC. It encodes CASSQVPSSSYEQYF.

The CDR3 nucleotides read TGCAGTGCTCCCGGGACAGGGCTCTATTCCCTTAACAATGAGCAGTTCTTC. This encodes CSAPGTGLYSLNNEQFF. The chain has TRBV20-1 and TRBJ2-1; 9 positions agree with TRBD1. V shed 5 bases and J 5 bases; nucleotides not matched to a gene: 16. The CDR3 covers 17 residues. Per germline, CDR1 DFQATT and CDR2 SNEGSKA (reference sequence).

The rearrangement links TRBV21-1 to TRBJ2-7. TRBV21-1 is noted as a pseudogene. The CDR3 spans 17 residues. The CDR3 DNA is TGTGCCAGCAGCCCCAAAATCCACGAGAGGAAAACCTACGAGCAGTACTTC. This encodes CASSPKIHERKTYEQYF.

The chain recombines TRBV12-3 or TRBV12-4 with TRBJ2-2, with TRBD2 identical over 7 bases. V was pared by 6 bases and J by 7 bases, with 11 bases of the junction left unmatched. The CDR3 has 15 residues. CDR3 sequence (DNA): TGTGCCAGCAGCTTTCTTGCGGGGGATGGCGGGGAGCTGTTTTTT. Protein product: CASSFLAGDGGELFF.

The chain recombines TRBV10-2 with TRBJ2-7; possible D gene TRBD2, 6 bases. V gave up 7 bases and J gave up 3 bases, with 16 bases separating them. CDR1 and CDR2 from the germline V gene are WSHSY and SAAADI. This CDR3 is built from 14 residues. CDR3 coding DNA: TGCGCCAGCAAACGGGAATCGGGAGACTACGAGCAGTACTTC. This encodes CASKRESGDYEQYF.

The J gene is TRBJ2-7, the V gene TRBV11-2, with 7 bases fitting TRBD2. CDR3 length: 12 amino acids. Germline-derived CDR1 and CDR2 are SGHAT and FQNNGV. Germline trimming cut 1 base from V and 9 bases from J; bases unmatched to any gene: 3. The CDR3 reads CASSLVTGGQYF. The CDR3 region has the DNA TGTGCCAGCAGCTTAGTTACGGGGGGGCAGTACTTC.

This clonotype appeared a few times. The chain has TRBV20-1 and TRBJ2-5; 9 bases agree with TRBD2. The V gene end was trimmed by 6 bases and the J gene end by 2 bases; junction bases not matched to a gene: 13. CDR1 is DFQATT and CDR2 is SNEGSKA in the germline V gene (reference sequence). There are 16 residues in the CDR3. The CDR3 DNA follows: TGCAGTGCCTCTACCAGTAGCGGGGGAGAACAAGAGACCCAGTACTTC. Residues: CSASTSSGGEQETQYF.

This chain joins TRBV9 and TRBJ2-2, with D tentatively TRBD2 (5 bases). V was trimmed by 4 bases and J by 4 bases, leaving 14 bases between them. The CDR3 totals 15 residues. Germline assignment: CDR1 SGDLS and CDR2 YYNGEE. The CDR3 DNA reads as TGTGCCAGCAGCACTACTAGTCTGGGCACCGGGGAGCTGTTTTTT. Protein product: CASSTTSLGTGELFF.

The chain uses TRBV11-3 and TRBJ2-3, with 13 bases that match TRBD2. This CDR3 contains 18 residues. J was trimmed by 1 base and V by 5 bases; bases with no gene match: 9. CDR1 and CDR2 from the germline V gene are SGHNT and YENEEA. The CDR3 DNA is TGTGCCAGCAGCGATAACCTCGGGACTAGCGGGGGCACAGATACGCAGTATTTT. Its protein product is CASSDNLGTSGGTDTQYF.

The J gene is TRBJ1-1, the V gene TRBV28; no clear D gene. Germline CDR1 and CDR2: MDHEN and SYDVKM. There are 14 residues in the CDR3. With 6 bases removed from V and 6 bases from J, the gap between germline ends came to 17 bases. The CDR3 nucleotides are TGTGCCAGCAGGACACACCAACAAAGGGCTGAAGCTTTCTTT. This codes for CASRTHQQRAEAFF.

The CDR3 spells CSARDPGGGGNSYEQYF. The CDR3 DNA reads as TGCAGTGCTAGAGATCCAGGGGGAGGGGGCAATTCCTACGAGCAGTACTTC. The chain joins TRBV20-1 to TRBJ2-7; either TRBD1 or TRBD2 may fit D (7 bases each). Germline CDR1 DFQATT, CDR2 SNEGSKA (reference sequence). Trimming left V 0 bases short and J 1 base short, with 19 bases between. The CDR3 runs to 17 residues.

CDR3 coding DNA: TGCGCCAGCAGCGAACAGTACAGGTTGCCCTACGAGCAGTACTTC. It codes for CASSEQYRLPYEQYF. V usage is TRBV5-1 and J usage is TRBJ2-7; D possibly corresponds to TRBD1 (5 bases). CDR3 length: 15 residues. Germline CDR1 reads SGHRS; CDR2 reads YFSETQ. Trimming left V 4 bases short and J 2 bases short, with 16 bases between.

V is TRBV6-1 and J is TRBJ2-4; D may be TRBD1 or TRBD2 (5 bases each). The CDR3 extends over 15 amino acids. Trimming cost V 6 bases and J 0 bases, with 12 bases left between them. The germline V gene has CDR1 MNHNS and CDR2 SASEGT. The CDR3 loop is CASSEGFLAKNIQYF. The CDR3 bases are TGTGCCAGCAGCGAGGGGTTTCTAGCCAAAAACATTCAGTACTTC.

A few counts support this clonotype. The chain uses TRBV29-1 and TRBJ2-3, with 8 nucleotides matching TRBD2. V was clipped by 4 bases and J by 5 bases; unmatched bases: 14. Per the germline V gene, CDR1 is SQVTM and CDR2 is ANQGSEA. This CDR3 has 16 amino acids. The CDR3 loop is CSVGGLERGTQDTQYF. CDR3 in DNA: TGCAGCGTTGGGGGCCTAGAGCGGGGGACACAAGATACGCAGTATTTT.

The CDR3 DNA reads TGTGCCAGCAGTCCCCGGACGGAATACAATGAGCAGTTCTTC. It codes for CASSPRTEYNEQFF. This chain uses TRBV27 with TRBJ2-1, with no clear D. V lost 5 bases and J lost 4, with 12 bases in between. The CDR3 is 14 amino acids. The germline V gene encodes CDR1 MNHEY and CDR2 SMNVEV (reference sequence).

This sequence joins TRBV4-3 and TRBJ2-7; 7 nucleotides match TRBD1. The CDR3 loop spans 16 amino acids. Looked up from germline, CDR1 is LGHNA and CDR2 is YSLEER. The V segment lost 1 base and the J segment 2 bases; nucleotides outside the gene matches: 8. CDR3 sequence reads: CASSQVVTGETYEQYF. The CDR3 nucleotides read TGCGCCAGCAGCCAAGTTGTCACAGGGGAGACCTACGAGCAGTACTTC.

CDR3 sequence: CASSLSGVPGNQPQHF. CDR3 nucleotide sequence: TGTGCCAGCAGCCTTTCCGGGGTCCCAGGGAATCAGCCCCAGCATTTT. This chain uses TRBV7-4 with TRBJ1-5, with D tentatively TRBD1 (5 bases). Trimming stripped 5 bases from V and 4 bases from J, with 18 bases between. Germline lookup yields CDR1 SGHVT and CDR2 SQSDAQ. The CDR3 sequence is 16 residues long.